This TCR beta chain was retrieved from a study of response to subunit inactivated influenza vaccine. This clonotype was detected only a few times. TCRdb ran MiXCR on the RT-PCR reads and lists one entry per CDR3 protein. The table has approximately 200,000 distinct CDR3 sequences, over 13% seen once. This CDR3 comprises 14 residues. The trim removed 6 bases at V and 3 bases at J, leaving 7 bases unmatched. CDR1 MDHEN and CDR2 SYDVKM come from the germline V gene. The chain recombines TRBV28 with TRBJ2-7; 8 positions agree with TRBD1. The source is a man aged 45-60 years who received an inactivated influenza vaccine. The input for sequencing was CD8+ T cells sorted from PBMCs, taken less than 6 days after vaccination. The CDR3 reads CASRVTGQGYEQYF. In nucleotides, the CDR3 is TGTGCCAGCAGGGTAACCGGACAGGGCTACGAGCAGTACTTC.